The clone carrying this TCR beta chain was observed a few times. The germline V gene encodes CDR1 SGHDT and CDR2 YYEEEE. V dropped 2 bases and J dropped 7; count of bases not matched to a gene: 4. The CDR3 is 14 residues long. The entry originates in a study of blood T cell repertoires in COVID-19. The table came from immunoSEQ multiplex PCR; TCRdb's copy has only in-frame clones and leaves some out. The sample contains 200,000 to 250,000 clones, approximately 87% of which appear only once. This clonotype was obtained from a woman between 50 and 59 years old in a cohort exposed to, infected with or recovered from COVID-19 (not recorded which). Source material: PBMCs or T cells enriched from blood (not recorded which). The V gene is TRBV5-6, the J gene TRBJ1-4, with 8 positions matching TRBD1. The CDR3 loop reads CASSFGQGSEKLFF. DNA for the CDR3: TGTGCCAGCAGCTTCGGACAGGGAAGTGAAAAACTGTTTTTT.